The 5 T cell receptor beta chains below come from one sample, sequenced in a study of T-cell memory formation after mild COVID-19. MiXCR was run by TCRdb on the 5' RACE reads, yielding one entry per CDR3 protein. In the table there are around 300,000 distinct CDR3 sequences, roughly 18% of which are singletons. Sequencing was performed on PBMCs or a T cell subset sorted from them (not recorded which). These receptors originate from a young man who had mild COVID-19 (a few samples of this study predate the infection). Cell type and time point are not known.

The chain joins TRBV7-8 to TRBJ1-4; D ambiguous. Trimming shortened V by 3 bases and J by 4 bases, and 15 bases separated the two germline ends. Germline V gene lookup returns CDR1 SGHVS and CDR2 FQNEAQ. CDR3 length: 16 amino acids. CDR3 residues: CASSLLKNHHNEKLFF. The DNA for the CDR3 is TGTGCCAGCAGCTTGCTGAAGAATCACCATAATGAAAAACTGTTTTTT.

This clonotype was found many times. The chain uses TRBV5-1 and TRBJ2-5, with D unresolved. The CDR3 length is 14 residues. The V end lost 7 bases, the J end lost 0 bases, and 13 bases lay between the germline ends. CDR1 and CDR2 (germline): SGHRS, YFSETQ. CDR3 bases: TGCGCCAGCCGTTACTCCCGTAACCAAGAGACCCAGTACTTC. Translating gives CASRYSRNQETQYF.

V gene TRBV5-4 combines with J gene TRBJ1-1, with 10 nucleotides matching TRBD1. Germline V gives CDR1 SGHNT, CDR2 YYREEE (reference sequence). V lost 4 bases to trimming and J lost 3 bases; unmatched junction nucleotides: 12. This CDR3 contains 17 residues. The CDR3 nucleotides read TGTGCCAGCAGCCCGATTGGACAGGGGGATCGGGACACTGAAGCTTTCTTT. Translated, it gives CASSPIGQGDRDTEAFF. Looking up the rest from reference TRBV5-4 and TRBJ1-1 gives the full variable domain: ETGVTQSPTHLIKTRGQQVTLRCSSQSGHNTVSWYQQALGQGPQFIFQYYREEENGRGNFPPRFSGLQFPNYSSELNVNALELDDSALYLCASSPIGQGDRDTEAFFGQGTRLTVV.

The sample holds a few counts of this clonotype. This chain connects TRBV3-1 to TRBJ1-1; 7 bases map to TRBD1. This CDR3 region has 14 residues. Per the germline V gene, CDR1 is LGHDT and CDR2 is YNNKEL (reference sequence). J was trimmed by 5 bases and V by 4 bases; bases with no gene match: 7. The CDR3 bases are TGTGCCAGCAGCCCGAGGGTCAGGGGGACTGAAGCTTTCTTT. Protein product: CASSPRVRGTEAFF.

The chain is built from TRBV7-9 and TRBJ2-5, with D tentatively TRBD1 (5 bases). The CDR3 has 14 amino acids. V dropped 5 bases and J dropped 5 bases, with 15 bases sitting between them. Per germline, CDR1 SEHNR and CDR2 FQNEAQ (reference sequence). The CDR3 here is CASSHAAGMETQYF. In nucleotides, the CDR3 is TGTGCCAGCAGCCACGCGGCAGGGATGGAGACCCAGTACTTC.